This T cell receptor (beta chain) was observed in a study of blood T cells in healthy people across ages. General observations from the study: The unknown donor CMV status may have confounded expanded clonotype changes. The unsorted PBMCs prevented any conclusive comparison of naive versus antigen-experienced cells. Diversity was higher, and naive CD4+ cells more numerous, in long-lived donors than in aged donors.

With a J-beta primer mix and a sample-barcoded 5' primer, a second PCR ran about 7 to 12 cycles. Template switching added a 12-random-nucleotide identifier to every cDNA molecule. TCRdb ran MiXCR on the 5' RACE reads and lists one entry per CDR3 protein. In the table there are 1.2 million to 1.5 million distinct CDR3 sequences, around 39% of which are singletons. The CDR3 extends over 21 amino acids. Germline V gene sequence: CDR1 LGHNA, CDR2 YNFKEQ. This clonotype was observed a handful of times. Its antigen is currently unknown. The clonotype comes from a woman aged 18-35 years in good health. Sequenced material: blood. V usage is TRBV4-2 and J usage is TRBJ2-1; D is uncertain. TRBJ2-7 explains the end of the DNA better; the J call may be wrong. The CDR3 DNA reads TGTGCCAGCAGCCAAGGGTCCTGGCAGGTAGGCCCCTCCAGCTCCTACAATGAGCAGTACTTC. This codes for CASSQGSWQVGPSSSYNEQYF.